This paragraph covers one T cell receptor beta chain sequence. Its antigen remains unknown. The data are from a study of identical twins. A template switching step contributed a universal primer site, while unique molecular identifiers were present in the cDNA. From the 5' RACE reads, TCRdb called clonotypes with MiXCR, one entry per CDR3 protein. The repertoire has a few hundred thousand distinct CDR3 sequences, roughly 9% of them found once; the top ten carry roughly 6.8%. Study outcomes and limitations: Out-of-frame alpha sequences shared between twins exhibited an excess of low generation probability. Fewer insertions marked abundant cord blood beta clonotypes; young adult naive trended weakly, memory not at all.

The CDR3 is made up of 15 amino acids. V was trimmed by 5 bases and J by 3 bases, leaving 16 bases between them. CDR1 is SGHAT and CDR2 is FQNNGV in the germline V gene. The same data also went into a second study, on yellow fever vaccine responses in identical twins.

The sample comprised CD8+ T cells sorted from blood. This receptor was taken from a woman between 18 and 30 years old in good health. The chain employs TRBV11-2 and TRBJ1-2; perhaps TRBD1 as D (5 bases). CDR3 loop: CASSQVLGTDYGYTF. CDR3 coding DNA: TGTGCCAGCAGCCAAGTCCTAGGGACGGACTATGGCTACACCTTC. The full variable domain, in which reference TRBV11-2 and TRBJ1-2 provide the parts outside the CDR3, is EAGVAQSPRYKIIEKRQSVAFWCNPISGHATLYWYQQILGQGPKLLIQFQNNGVVDDSQLPKDRFSAERLKGVDSTLKIQPAKLEDSAVYLCASSQVLGTDYGYTFGSGTRLTVV.